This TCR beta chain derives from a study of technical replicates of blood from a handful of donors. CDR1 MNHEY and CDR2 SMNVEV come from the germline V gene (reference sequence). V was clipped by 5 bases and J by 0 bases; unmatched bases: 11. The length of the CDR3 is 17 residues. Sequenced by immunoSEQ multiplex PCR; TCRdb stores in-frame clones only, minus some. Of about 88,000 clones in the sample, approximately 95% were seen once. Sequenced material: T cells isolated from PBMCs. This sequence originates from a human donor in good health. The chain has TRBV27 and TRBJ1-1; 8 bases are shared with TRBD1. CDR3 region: CASSNSGTGLMNTEAFF. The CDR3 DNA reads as TGTGCCAGCAGTAACTCCGGGACAGGTTTGATGAACACTGAAGCTTTCTTT.